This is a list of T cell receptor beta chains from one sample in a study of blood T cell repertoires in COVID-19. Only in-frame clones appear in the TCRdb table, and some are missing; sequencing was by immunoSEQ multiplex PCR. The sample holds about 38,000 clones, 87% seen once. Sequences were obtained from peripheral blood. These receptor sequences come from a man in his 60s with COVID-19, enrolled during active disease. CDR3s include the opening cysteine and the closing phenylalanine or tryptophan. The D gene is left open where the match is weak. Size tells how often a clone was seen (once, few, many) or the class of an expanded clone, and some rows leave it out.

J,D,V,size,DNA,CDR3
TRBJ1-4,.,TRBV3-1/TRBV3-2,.,TGTGCCAGCAGCCAAAACAGTCTGACTAATGAAAAACTGTTTTTT,CASSQNSLTNEKLFF
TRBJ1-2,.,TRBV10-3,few,TGTGCCATCCATGGAGGGAGCCCTATGGAGGGCTACACCTTC,CAIHGGSPMEGYTF
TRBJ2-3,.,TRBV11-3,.,TGTGCCAGCAGTTTTTCGACTAGTTCAGATACGCAGTATTTT,CASSFSTSSDTQYF
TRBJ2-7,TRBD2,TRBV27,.,TGTGCCAGCAGTTCAACAGCGGGAGCGACCTACGAGCAGTACTTC,CASSSTAGATYEQYF
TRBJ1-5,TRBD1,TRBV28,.,TGTGCCAGCAGCGGGGACATGGGACAGCAGCCCCAGCATTTT,CASSGDMGQQPQHF
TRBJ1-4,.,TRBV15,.,TGTGCCACCACTCCCTTGGGGACAGAAAAACTGTTTTTT,CATTPLGTEKLFF
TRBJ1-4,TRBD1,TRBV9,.,TGTGCCAGCAGCGTAACCGGACAGGGTAACGAAAAACTGTTTTTT,CASSVTGQGNEKLFF
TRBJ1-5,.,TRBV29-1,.,TGCAGCGTTGGCAGGGGAGTTAATCAGCCCCAGCATTTT,CSVGRGVNQPQHF
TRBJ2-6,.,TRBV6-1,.,TGTGCCAGCAGTGAGGCCATGTCTGGGGCCAACGTCCTGACTTTC,CASSEAMSGANVLTF
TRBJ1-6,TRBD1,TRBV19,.,TGTGCCAGTAGTTCGACAGGGCCGGGGGATTCACCCCTCCACTTT,CASSSTGPGDSPLHF
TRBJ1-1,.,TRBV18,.,TGTGCCAGCTCACCCTTGTCGGGTACTGAAGCTTTCTTT,CASSPLSGTEAFF
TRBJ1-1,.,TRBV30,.,TGTGCCTGGAGTGTGCTAACTGAAACTGAAGCTTTCTTT,CAWSVLTETEAFF
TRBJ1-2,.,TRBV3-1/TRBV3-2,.,TGTGCCAGCAGTCCTGGGGGGGTAGGGCCTCTAGGCTACACCTTC,CASSPGGVGPLGYTF
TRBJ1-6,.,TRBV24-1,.,TGTGCCACCGCCGACTCCGCAGGGTCACCCCTCCACTTT,CATADSAGSPLHF
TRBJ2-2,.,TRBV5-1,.,TGCGCCAGCAGCGACGGCCACGCGGGGTCCGGGGAGCTGTTTTTT,CASSDGHAGSGELFF
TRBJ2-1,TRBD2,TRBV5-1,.,TGCGCCAGCAGCTTGGGGACTAGCGGGGCGTCGGTCTTC,CASSLGTSGASVF
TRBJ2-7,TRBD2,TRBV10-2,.,TGCGCCAGCTCCGGGACTAGCGAATACGAGCAGTACTTC,CASSGTSEYEQYF
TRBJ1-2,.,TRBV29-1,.,TGCAGCTCTGAATCGGGGTATGGCTACACCTTC,CSSESGYGYTF
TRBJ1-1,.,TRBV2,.,TGTGCCAGCCTTCCCCTGCCAGTCTTCAACACTGAAGCTTTCTTT,CASLPLPVFNTEAFF
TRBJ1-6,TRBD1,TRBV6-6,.,TGTGCCAGCAGTACCGGACAGGTACGCTGGTCACCCCTCCACTTT,CASSTGQVRWSPLHF
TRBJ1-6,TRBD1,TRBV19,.,TGTGCCAGTAGTCCGCGAACAGGGGTGAATTCACCCCTCCACTTT,CASSPRTGVNSPLHF
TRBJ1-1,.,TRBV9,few,TGTGCCAGCAGCCTCACGGAGGGTACTGAAGCTTTCTTT,CASSLTEGTEAFF
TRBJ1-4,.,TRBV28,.,TGTGCCAGCAGTTGGGCAGGGTATAGACTTCTCGATGAAAAACTGTTTTTT,CASSWAGYRLLDEKLFF
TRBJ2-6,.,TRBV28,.,TGTGCCAGCAGACCCAGCTCTGGGGCCAACGTCCTGACTTTC,CASRPSSGANVLTF
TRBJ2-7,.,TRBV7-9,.,TGTGCCAGCAGCTCCGAACTAGGGAACTACGAGCAGTACTTC,CASSSELGNYEQYF
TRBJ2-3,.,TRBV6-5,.,TGTGCCAGCAAGCCGGGGGGCGTAGCAGATACGCAGTATTTT,CASKPGGVADTQYF
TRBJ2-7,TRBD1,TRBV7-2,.,TGTGCCAGCAGACAGGACAGGAACTACGAGCAGTACTTC,CASRQDRNYEQYF
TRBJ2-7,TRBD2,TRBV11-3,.,TGTGCCAGCAGCGGACTAGCGGGAGACCACGAGCAGTACTTC,CASSGLAGDHEQYF
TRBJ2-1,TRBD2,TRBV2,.,TGTGCCAGCAGTGAAGGGCAAGCGGGAGTTCATGAGCAGTTCTTC,CASSEGQAGVHEQFF
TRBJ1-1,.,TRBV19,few,TGTGCCAGTAGGGCGCCCGGGGTGAACACTGAAGCTTTCTTT,CASRAPGVNTEAFF
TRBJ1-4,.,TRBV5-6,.,TGTGCCAGCAGCTTGTACGGGTTCACCGCGGGGGAAAAACTGTTTTTT,CASSLYGFTAGEKLFF
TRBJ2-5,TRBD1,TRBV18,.,TGTGCCAGCTCACCAAGACAGGGGGCTGGGGAGACCCAGTACTTC,CASSPRQGAGETQYF
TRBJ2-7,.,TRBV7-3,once,TGTGCCAGCAGCCACCAACTACCGATCCTTGAGCAGTACTTC,CASSHQLPILEQYF
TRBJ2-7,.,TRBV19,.,TGTGCCAGTAGTATCGACAGCCTAGCGCCTTACGAGCAGTACTTC,CASSIDSLAPYEQYF
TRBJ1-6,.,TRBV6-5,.,TGTGCCACCGCGCCGAGCTCCTATAATTCACCCCTCCACTTT,CATAPSSYNSPLHF
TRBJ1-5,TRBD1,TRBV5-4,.,TGTGCCAGCAGCTTCCAGGGGGCGGATCAGCCCCAGCATTTT,CASSFQGADQPQHF
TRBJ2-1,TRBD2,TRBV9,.,TGTGCCAGCAGCGTAGATCCGGCGGGAGGGTACAATGAGCAGTTCTTC,CASSVDPAGGYNEQFF
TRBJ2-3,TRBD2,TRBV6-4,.,TGTGCCAGCAGTGACGTAAATTCCGGGCGGGAGGGCTATAGCACAGATACGCAGTATTTT,CASSDVNSGREGYSTDTQYF
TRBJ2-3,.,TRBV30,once,TGTGCCTGGAACAGGGATAGAACAGATACGCAGTATTTT,CAWNRDRTDTQYF
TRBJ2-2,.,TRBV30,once,TGTGCCTGGGACTCCCGGGGCACCGGGGAGCTGTTTTTT,CAWDSRGTGELFF
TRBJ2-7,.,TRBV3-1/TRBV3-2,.,TGTGCCAGCAGCCAAGACGTCCACGAGCAGTACTTC,CASSQDVHEQYF
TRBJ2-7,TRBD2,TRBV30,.,TGTGCCTGCTCCTCGGGGCTAGCGGACTACGAGCAGTACTTC,CACSSGLADYEQYF
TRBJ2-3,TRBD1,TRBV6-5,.,TGTGCCAGCAGTACAGGGGGGGATACGCAGTATTTT,CASSTGGDTQYF
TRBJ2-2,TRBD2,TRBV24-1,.,TGTGCCACCAGCCTAGCGGGGGCGAACACCGGGGAGCTGTTTTTT,CATSLAGANTGELFF
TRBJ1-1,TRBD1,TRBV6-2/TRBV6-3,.,TGTGCCAGCAGTTACTCGATGGCAGGGGGCCCTGAAGCTTTCTTT,CASSYSMAGGPEAFF